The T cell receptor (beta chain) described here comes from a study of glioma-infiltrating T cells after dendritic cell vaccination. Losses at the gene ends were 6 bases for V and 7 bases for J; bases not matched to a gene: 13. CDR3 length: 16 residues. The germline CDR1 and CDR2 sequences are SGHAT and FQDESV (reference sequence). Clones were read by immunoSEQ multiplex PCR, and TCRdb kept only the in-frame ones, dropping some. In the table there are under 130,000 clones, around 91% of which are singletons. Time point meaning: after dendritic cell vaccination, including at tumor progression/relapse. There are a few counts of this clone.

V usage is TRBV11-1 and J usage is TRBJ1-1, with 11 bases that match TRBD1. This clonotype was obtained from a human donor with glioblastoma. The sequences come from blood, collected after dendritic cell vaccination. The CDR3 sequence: CASRSRTGTGGNEAFF. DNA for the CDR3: TGTGCCAGCAGGAGTAGAACCGGGACAGGGGGGAATGAAGCTTTCTTT. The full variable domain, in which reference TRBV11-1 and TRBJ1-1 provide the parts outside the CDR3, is EAEVAQSPRYKITEKSQAVAFWCDPISGHATLYWYRQILGQGPELLVQFQDESVVDDSQLPKDRFSAERLKGVDSTLKIQPAELGDSAMYLCASRSRTGTGGNEAFFGQGTRLTVV.